The next 22 T cell receptor beta chains were all read from a single sample in a study of control samples from healthy donors and cancer patients. Produced via immunoSEQ multiplex PCR; TCRdb's table is partial and in-frame only. The repertoire holds around 130,000 clones, with approximately 92% as singletons. Sequencing used blood. All receptors come from a man between 18 and 29 years old in good health.

This clone was observed once. The DNA for the CDR3 is TGTGCCAGCAGCGATGGACTAGCGGGGCAAGAGACCCAGTACTTC. This codes for CASSDGLAGQETQYF. J is TRBJ2-5 and V is TRBV9, with 12 bases identical to TRBD2. V gave up 3 bases and J gave up 2 bases; unmatched junction bases: 2. Germline lookup yields CDR1 SGDLS and CDR2 YYNGEE. The CDR3 consists of 15 residues.

This rearrangement joins TRBV12-5 to TRBJ1-5, with D uncertain. The CDR3 spans 12 residues. V was clipped by 1 base and J by 4 bases, with 2 bases between them. The germline V gene encodes CDR1 LGHNT and CDR2 FRNRAP. The CDR3 sequence is CASGLGNQPQHF. The CDR3 nucleotides are TGTGCTAGTGGTTTGGGAAATCAGCCCCAGCATTTT.

The rearrangement links TRBV6-5 to TRBJ2-1; 7 bases fit TRBD1. With V trimmed by 2 bases and J by 7 bases, 2 bases remained unmatched. This CDR3 is built from 13 residues. The germline CDR1 and CDR2 sequences are MNHEY and SVGAGI. The CDR3 protein is CASSYRGRNEQFF. Here the CDR3 DNA reads TGTGCCAGCAGTTACAGGGGGCGGAATGAGCAGTTCTTC.

The rearrangement links TRBV20-1 to TRBJ2-3, with 9 bases lining up with TRBD2. Trimming at V came to 3 bases and at J to 3 bases, leaving 7 bases not matched to a gene. Germline CDR1 DFQATT, CDR2 SNEGSKA (reference sequence). The CDR3 is made up of 15 amino acids. CDR3 nucleotides: TGCAGTGCTAGTGGCGGGAGGGCCCTGACAGATACGCAGTATTTT. Translating it yields CSASGGRALTDTQYF.

The rearrangement uses TRBV29-1 and TRBJ2-7; D may be TRBD1 (5 bases). Germline V lookup: CDR1 SQVTM, CDR2 ANQGSEA. The CDR3 consists of 14 residues. Trimming removed 0 bases at V and 2 bases at J, with 11 bases between. The CDR3 loop reads CSVEESQGTYEQYF. DNA for the CDR3: TGCAGCGTTGAAGAATCGCAGGGAACCTACGAGCAGTACTTC.

The chain carries TRBV27 and TRBJ2-2, with D possibly being TRBD1 or TRBD2 (5 bases each). Trimming took 0 bases from V and 7 from J, leaving 9 bases between them. The CDR3 contains 14 residues. Germline V gene data show CDR1 as MNHEY and CDR2 as SMNVEV (reference sequence). For the CDR3, the DNA is TGTGCCAGCAGTTTATCGGGACGAAACGGGGAGCTGTTTTTT. The encoded protein is CASSLSGRNGELFF.

V is TRBV7-9 and J is TRBJ2-7, with D perhaps TRBD2 (5 bases). Between the trimmed V and J ends, which lost 10 bases and 5 bases, there was a span of 18 bases. Germline V gene data show CDR1 as SEHNR and CDR2 as FQNEAQ (reference sequence). The CDR3 length is 13 residues. CDR3 region: CAIASLVEDEQYF. The CDR3 DNA reads TGTGCCATCGCGAGCTTAGTGGAGGACGAGCAGTACTTC.

For the CDR3, the DNA is TGTGCCAGCAGCTTAAGTCTAGCGGGAGGGCGTGATACGCAGTATTTT. Protein: CASSLSLAGGRDTQYF. This sequence joins TRBV7-3 and TRBJ2-3; TRBD2 matches at 12 bases. This CDR3 has 16 amino acids. Trimming took 1 base from V and 6 from J; bases not matched to a gene: 5. CDR1 and CDR2 (germline): SGHTA, FQGTGA. The whole variable domain, remainder taken from reference TRBV7-3 and TRBJ2-3, is GAGVSQTPSNKVTEKGKYVELRCDPISGHTALYWYRQSLGQGPEFLIYFQGTGAADDSGLPNDRFFAVRPEGSVSTLKIQRTERGDSAVYLCASSLSLAGGRDTQYFGPGTRLTVL.

CDR3 DNA: TGTGCCAGCAGTGAACCATTTGGCAGGGGGGGTAATCAGCCCCAGCATTTT. It specifies CASSEPFGRGGNQPQHF. The chain couples TRBV6-1 to TRBJ1-5, with 7 bases matching TRBD1. In germline, CDR1 is MNHNS, CDR2 SASEGT. This CDR3 comprises 17 residues. V was pared by 2 bases and J by 4 bases, with 11 bases of the junction left unmatched.

This rearrangement joins TRBV2 to TRBJ1-2; D uncertain. The germline V and J ends were trimmed by 1 base and 6 bases, with 12 bases remaining between them. The length of the CDR3 is 14 residues. CDR1 and CDR2 (germline): SNHLY, FYNNEI. The CDR3 DNA reads TGTGCCAGCAGTGAAGTTAGGGAAGTGGATGGCTACACCTTC. It is translated as CASSEVREVDGYTF. Full variable domain (remainder filled in from reference TRBV2 and TRBJ1-2): EPEVTQTPSHQVTQMGQEVILRCVPISNHLYFYWYRQILGQKVEFLVSFYNNEISEKSEIFDDQFSVERPDGSNFTLKIRSTKLEDSAMYFCASSEVREVDGYTFGSGTRLTVV.

This rearrangement joins TRBV29-1 to TRBJ1-5; D may be TRBD1 (6 bases). V was shortened by 6 bases and J by 6 bases, with 15 bases between the two germline ends. The CDR3 extends over 13 amino acids. In germline, CDR1 is SQVTM, CDR2 ANQGSEA. The CDR3 region has the DNA TGCAGCGTACTACAGGGATTGGGTCAGCCCCAGCATTTT. Amino acids: CSVLQGLGQPQHF.

V is TRBV11-2 and J is TRBJ1-5, with D possibly matching TRBD1 (5 bases). The CDR3 loop spans 14 amino acids. The ends were cut back, 5 bases at V and 1 base at J, with 9 bases in the middle. Germline V CDR1 and CDR2: SGHAT, FQNNGV. This CDR3 reads CASSGGESNQPQHF. CDR3 coding DNA: TGTGCCAGCAGCGGGGGGGAGAGCAATCAGCCCCAGCATTTT.

This clone was found once. J is TRBJ2-7 and V is TRBV21-1; the tabulated D call, TRBD2, remains unverified against the DNA. TRBV21-1 is reported as a pseudogene. The CDR3 has 17 amino acids. CDR3: CASSKGEARRRSYEQYV. In nucleotides, the CDR3 is TGTGCCAGCAGCAAAGGGGAGGCCAGGAGGCGCTCCTACGAGCAGTACGTC.

J is TRBJ2-1 and V is TRBV3-1 (or the pseudogene TRBV3-2); 7 positions match TRBD1. The CDR3 length is 16 residues. The trim removed 2 bases at V and 3 bases at J, leaving 7 bases unmatched. Germline loops: CDR1 LGHDT, CDR2 YNNKEL (reference sequence). The CDR3 here is CASSQTGQQIYNEQFF. The CDR3 nucleotides read TGTGCCAGCAGCCAAACGGGACAGCAGATCTACAATGAGCAGTTCTTC.

The chain couples TRBV7-2 to TRBJ2-6; D unclear. The germline gives CDR1 SGHTA, CDR2 FQGNSA. Trimming shortened V by 1 base and J by 4 bases, and 11 bases separated the two germline ends. The CDR3 is 16 amino acids. This chain's CDR3 is CASSLEVVEGANVLTF. In DNA form, the CDR3 reads TGTGCCAGCAGCTTAGAAGTCGTGGAAGGGGCCAACGTCCTGACTTTC.

The chain is built from TRBV6-5 and TRBJ2-1; 8 bases agree with TRBD1. V lost 7 bases, J lost 9 bases, and 8 bases stayed unmatched. The germline V gene has CDR1 MNHEY and CDR2 SVGAGI. CDR3 length equals 13 residues. The CDR3 region is CASTFGQGSEQFF. The CDR3 bases are TGTGCCAGCACCTTCGGACAGGGCAGTGAGCAGTTCTTC.

This rearrangement joins TRBV27 to TRBJ2-7; weak D call: TRBD1 (6 bases). CDR1 is MNHEY and CDR2 is SMNVEV in the germline V gene (reference sequence). The V gene lost 0 bases and the J gene lost 2 bases, with 14 bases spanning the gap. This CDR3 spans 16 amino acids. This CDR3 is CASSLSPTGFTYEQYF. The CDR3 bases are TGTGCCAGCAGTTTATCCCCGACAGGATTCACCTACGAGCAGTACTTC.

The chain has TRBV27 and TRBJ2-3, with TRBD2 identical over 10 bases. Looked up from germline, CDR1 is MNHEY and CDR2 is SMNVEV (reference sequence). The trim removed 2 bases at V and 0 bases at J, leaving 5 bases unmatched. The CDR3 is made up of 17 amino acids. CDR3: CASSLRASGSSTDTQYF. CDR3 in DNA: TGTGCCAGCAGTTTACGGGCTAGCGGGAGTAGCACAGATACGCAGTATTTT.

This clone has only a few counts. The gene calls are TRBV14 and TRBJ1-1; the match to TRBD1 covers 7 bases. CDR1 is SGHDN and CDR2 is FVKESK in the germline V gene. The trim removed 4 bases at V and 8 bases at J, leaving 7 bases unmatched. This CDR3 is 13 amino acids long. The CDR3 region has the DNA TGTGCCAGCAGCCCGGTTAACAGGGGAGAAGCTTTCTTT. Amino acids: CASSPVNRGEAFF.

This chain uses TRBV10-2 with TRBJ2-3; no definite D call. The CDR3 loop spans 12 amino acids. The ends were cut back, 0 bases at V and 6 bases at J, with 4 bases in the middle. The germline CDR1 and CDR2 sequences are WSHSY and SAAADI. CDR3 region: CASSESWDTQYF. For the CDR3, the DNA is TGCGCCAGCAGTGAGTCGTGGGATACGCAGTATTTT.

The chain uses TRBV7-2 and TRBJ2-1; 10 bases match TRBD2. Germline V gene sequence: CDR1 SGHTA, CDR2 FQGNSA. CDR3 length: 14 residues. Germline trimming cut 4 bases from V and 5 bases from J; bases unmatched to any gene: 2. CDR3 protein: CASSSTSGNNEQFF. Written as DNA, the CDR3 is TGTGCCAGCAGCTCAACTAGCGGGAACAATGAGCAGTTCTTC.

The V call is TRBV30, the J call TRBJ1-1; 12 bases agree with TRBD1. V lost 0 bases, J lost 1 base, and 6 bases stayed unmatched. Germline values: CDR1 GTSNPN, CDR2 SVGIG (reference sequence). The CDR3 loop spans 17 amino acids. In DNA form, the CDR3 reads TGTGCCTGGAGTGTAGGGGACAGGGGGCGCGGGAACACTGAAGCTTTCTTT. Its translation is CAWSVGDRGRGNTEAFF.